This is a list of T cell receptor beta chains from one sample in a study of shared clonotypes between healthy human individuals. The table came from immunoSEQ multiplex PCR; TCRdb's copy has only in-frame clones and leaves some out. The repertoire has roughly 380,000 clones, around 96% of them found once; the top ten carry more than 0.3%. What was sequenced was memory CD8+ T cells sorted from blood. These receptors all come from a man aged 25-45 years in good health. Each CDR3 is given with its conserved first and last residue. The D gene is left open where the match is weak. Only part of the rows carry a size: once, few, many, or a class if the clone is expanded.

>.|once|TRBV28|TRBJ1-1
CASSLWDMNTEAFF
TGTGCCAGCAGTTTATGGGACATGAACACTGAAGCTTTCTTT
>.|.|TRBV6-1|TRBJ2-3
CASSELTRGDTQYF
TGTGCCAGCAGTGAACTTACCAGGGGAGATACGCAGTATTTT
>.|.|TRBV4-2|TRBJ2-7
CASSQVAGHYEQYF
TGTGCCAGCAGCCAAGTAGCAGGCCACTACGAGCAGTACTTC
>.|.|TRBV6-5|TRBJ1-1
CASPREAFF
TGTGCCAGTCCGCGGGAAGCTTTCTTT
>.|.|TRBV10-3|TRBJ2-6
CAIGMTLSGANVLTF
TGTGCCATCGGCATGACACTCTCTGGGGCCAACGTCCTGACTTTC
>.|.|TRBV6-1|TRBJ2-1
CASSETSNEQFF
TGTGCCAGCAGTGAAACTAGCAATGAGCAGTTCTTC
>.|.|TRBV6-1|TRBJ2-7
CASIQTGPYEQYF
TGTGCCAGCATTCAGACAGGTCCCTACGAGCAGTACTTC
>.|.|TRBV7-2|TRBJ2-2
CASSPVSQLFF
TGTGCCAGCAGCCCGGTTTCGCAGCTGTTTTTT
>.|.|TRBV19|TRBJ1-3
CASSISRINTIYF
TGTGCCAGTAGTATCTCCAGGATCAACACCATATATTTT
>.|.|TRBV28|TRBJ1-5
CASSLYWTENQPQHF
TGTGCCAGCAGTTTATATTGGACAGAGAATCAGCCCCAGCATTTT
>.|.|TRBV5-1|TRBJ2-3
CASSLARFSSTDTQYF
TGCGCCAGCAGCTTGGCCCGGTTTTCTAGCACAGATACGCAGTATTTT
>.|.|TRBV7-8|TRBJ2-3
CASSLLGGATDTQYF
TGTGCCAGCAGCTTGCTGGGGGGGGCCACAGATACGCAGTATTTT
>TRBD1|.|TRBV28|TRBJ1-3
CASTNRGTGNTIYF
TGTGCCAGCACCAACAGGGGAACCGGAAACACCATATATTTT
>.|.|TRBV30|TRBJ2-3
CAWSILDTQYF
TGTGCCTGGAGTATTCTAGATACGCAGTATTTT
>.|.|TRBV28|TRBJ2-7
CASSLTGYEQYF
TGTGCCAGCAGTTTGACTGGCTACGAGCAGTACTTC
>TRBD2|.|TRBV27|TRBJ2-2
CASRRLAGVRTNTGELFF
TGTGCCAGCAGAAGACTAGCGGGAGTGAGAACGAACACCGGGGAGCTGTTTTTT
>.|.|TRBV6-1|TRBJ2-7
CASSKGHEQYF
TGTGCCAGCAGTAAGGGGCACGAGCAGTACTTC
>.|.|TRBV6-7|TRBJ1-1
CASGGTHETMNTEAFF
TGTGCCAGCGGGGGGACGCACGAAACAATGAACACTGAAGCTTTCTTT
>.|.|TRBV10-2|TRBJ2-1
CASSDPYNEQFF
TGCGCCAGCAGTGACCCATACAATGAGCAGTTCTTC
>TRBD1|.|TRBV7-9|TRBJ1-1
CASSLSSRGASPLNTEAFF
TGTGCCAGCAGCTTAAGCAGCAGGGGGGCCTCACCGTTGAACACTGAAGCTTTCTTT
>.|.|TRBV6-6|TRBJ2-2
CASRKGGGELFF
TGTGCCAGCAGAAAGGGGGGCGGGGAGCTGTTTTTT
>.|.|TRBV10-1|TRBJ2-7
CASSESGQGSYF
TGCGCCAGCAGTGAGTCAGGGCAGGGGTCGTACTTC
>.|.|TRBV7-2|TRBJ2-3
CASSLAGVTDTQYF
TGTGCCAGCAGCTTAGCGGGAGTGACAGATACGCAGTATTTT
>.|.|TRBV7-9|TRBJ2-3
CASSLFFGDTQYF
TGTGCCAGCAGCTTATTTTTCGGAGATACGCAGTATTTT
>.|.|TRBV5-4|TRBJ1-1
CASSLGVMNTEAFF
TGTGCCAGCAGCTTGGGGGTAATGAACACTGAAGCTTTCTTT
>.|.|TRBV13|TRBJ2-3
CASSLENFPDTQYF
TGTGCCAGCAGCTTAGAAAACTTCCCAGATACGCAGTATTTT
>TRBD2|.|TRBV10-3|TRBJ2-1
CAISETETGGNEQFF
TGTGCCATCAGTGAAACTGAAACGGGAGGGAATGAGCAGTTCTTC
>.|.|TRBV19|TRBJ2-1
CASSFGGNEQFF
TGTGCCAGTAGTTTCGGAGGCAATGAGCAGTTCTTC
>TRBD1|.|TRBV6-6|TRBJ2-7
CASSSTGLGYEQYF
TGTGCCAGCAGCTCGACAGGGCTGGGGTACGAGCAGTACTTC
>.|.|TRBV6-1|TRBJ1-3
CASREGTYENTIYF
TGTGCCAGCAGGGAGGGAACCTACGAAAACACCATATATTTT
>.|.|TRBV14|TRBJ2-4
CASSQGQSFLAKNIQYF
TGTGCCAGCAGCCAAGGACAGAGCTTCCTAGCCAAAAACATTCAGTACTTC
>.|.|TRBV30|TRBJ2-7
CAWRGSYEQYF
TGTGCCTGGAGGGGGTCGTACGAGCAGTACTTC
>.|.|TRBV5-1|TRBJ1-6
CASSSSYNSPLHF
TGCGCCAGCAGTAGCTCCTATAATTCACCCCTCCACTTT
>TRBD2|.|TRBV15|TRBJ2-1
CATSSGGGRGNEQFF
TGTGCCACCAGCAGTGGGGGCGGGAGGGGCAATGAGCAGTTCTTC
>.|.|TRBV7-2|TRBJ2-7
CASLTPAPKTYEQYF
TGTGCCAGCCTCACCCCGGCTCCCAAAACCTACGAGCAGTACTTC
>.|.|TRBV27|TRBJ2-1
CASILGGDLDYNEQFF
TGTGCCAGCATCTTAGGGGGGGACTTAGACTACAATGAGCAGTTCTTC
>.|.|TRBV7-6|TRBJ2-7
CASSLGSVSYEQYF
TGTGCCAGCAGCTTAGGCTCAGTCTCCTACGAGCAGTACTTC
>.|.|TRBV30|TRBJ1-2
CAWSGNRGGYTF
TGTGCCTGGAGTGGCAATAGGGGGGGCTACACCTTC
>TRBD1|.|TRBV27|TRBJ1-1
CASSLLNRGLMNTEAFF
TGTGCCAGCAGTTTACTAAACAGGGGGCTGATGAACACTGAAGCTTTCTTT
>.|.|TRBV7-6|TRBJ1-5
CASSLSDNQPQHF
TGTGCCAGCAGCTTATCGGACAATCAGCCCCAGCATTTT
>TRBD1|.|TRBV6-1|TRBJ1-1
CASRGQDTEAFF
TGTGCCAGCAGGGGACAGGACACTGAAGCTTTCTTT
>.|.|TRBV29-1|TRBJ2-3
CSVGSATDTQYF
TGCAGCGTTGGCAGCGCGACAGATACGCAGTATTTT
>.|.|TRBV4-2|TRBJ2-5
CASSQTRTRSIQETQYF
TGTGCCAGCAGCCAAACTAGAACGCGGTCCATCCAAGAGACCCAGTACTTC
>.|few|TRBV9|TRBJ2-3
CASSVADTQYF
TGTGCCAGCAGCGTAGCAGATACGCAGTATTTT
>.|.|TRBV28|TRBJ2-7
CASSLSQGNHEQYF
TGTGCCAGCAGTTTGTCACAGGGTAACCACGAGCAGTACTTC
>.|.|TRBV2|TRBJ2-5
CARAEYSGKWEETQYF
TGTGCCAGGGCAGAATATAGCGGTAAGTGGGAAGAGACCCAGTACTTC
>.|.|TRBV6-5|TRBJ2-3
CASIPGTGPPYF
TGTGCCAGCATACCCGGGACTGGACCGCCGTATTTT
>.|.|TRBV20-1|TRBJ2-5
CSASQGETQYF
TGCAGTGCCTCACAGGGAGAGACCCAGTACTTC
>.|.|TRBV28|TRBJ2-2
CASSRLPGGGDTGELFF
TGTGCCAGCAGTCGTCTCCCTGGTGGCGGCGACACCGGGGAGCTGTTTTTT
>.|.|TRBV11-3|TRBJ2-1
CASSLLPVSSYNEQFF
TGTGCCAGCAGCTTATTGCCGGTCAGCTCCTACAATGAGCAGTTCTTC
>.|.|TRBV29-1|TRBJ1-5
CSATFGGGGNQPQHF
TGCAGCGCAACCTTCGGGGGAGGAGGCAATCAGCCCCAGCATTTT
>.|.|TRBV21-1|TRBJ2-3
CASSKRWTGISTDTQYF
TGTGCCAGCAGCAAAAGGTGGACAGGGATAAGCACAGATACGCAGTATTTT
>TRBD2|.|TRBV4-2|TRBJ2-1
CASSQEGQREREQFF
TGTGCCAGCAGCCAAGAGGGGCAGCGGGAGAGGGAGCAGTTCTTC
>TRBD2|.|TRBV9|TRBJ2-1
CASSISGRSDNEQFF
TGTGCCAGCAGTATTAGCGGGAGGTCTGACAATGAGCAGTTCTTC
>.|.|TRBV7-6|TRBJ2-2
CASSLGPPGNTGELFF
TGTGCCAGCAGCTTAGGACCCCCAGGGAACACCGGGGAGCTGTTTTTT
>.|.|TRBV30|TRBJ1-1
CAWSVVGIGFF
TGTGCCTGGAGTGTTGTAGGGATCGGCTTCTTT